This T cell receptor (beta chain) was sequenced during a study of OX40 agonist ivuxolimab in advanced cancers. Study findings and constraints: Expanded clones were, on average, more numerous among CD8+ T cells than CD4+.

Samples of blood were obtained at baseline, on cycle 4 day 1, and on cycle 7 day 1. V was pared by 1 base and J by 4 bases, with 3 bases of the junction left unmatched. This CDR3 is 15 amino acids long. Per the germline V gene, CDR1 is KGHSH and CDR2 is LQKENI. Repertoires were generated with immunoSEQ multiplex PCR, while TCRdb's copy carries only in-frame clones and drops some. This table holds tens of thousands of clones, almost 90% found once. This clone was observed once. Its antigen is still unknown. The chain employs TRBV18 and TRBJ2-7, with TRBD2 matching 11 bases. The specimen was CD4+ or CD8+ T cells sorted from blood, collected in a trial of the OX40 agonist ivuxolimab. This sequence was found in an adult with an advanced solid tumor such as melanoma, head and neck, liver or kidney cancer. CDR3 nucleotides: TGTGCCAGCTCACCACGTTTAGCGGGAGGGTACGAGCAGTACTTC. Amino acids: CASSPRLAGGYEQYF.